The 16 T cell receptor beta chains below come from one sample, sequenced in a study of patients and donors after allogeneic stem cell transplantation. TCRdb re-analysed the RT-PCR reads in MiXCR, keeping a single row per CDR3 protein. The data contain some 160,000 distinct CDR3 sequences, 24% of them singletons. Sequencing was done on a sample of blood, either unsorted or a sorted T cell fraction (not recorded which). These receptors originate from a human donor who was either an allogeneic HSCT recipient or a stem cell or donor lymphocyte infusion donor (not recorded which). It is not recorded whose cells these are; they may come from a transplant donor.

The chain employs TRBV6-5 and TRBJ2-1, with D perhaps TRBD2 (6 bases). Germline V lookup: CDR1 MNHEY, CDR2 SVGAGI. CDR3 length: 12 residues. V lost 8 bases and J 5 bases, leaving 10 bases between the germline ends. Written as DNA, the CDR3 is TGTGCCAGCGGCGGGAACGACAATGAGCAGTTCTTC. Its protein is CASGGNDNEQFF.

The chain recombines TRBV3-1 with TRBJ2-1, with 7 bases lining up with TRBD2. The CDR3 covers 15 residues. Per the germline V gene, CDR1 is LGHDT and CDR2 is YNNKEL (reference sequence). The V and J ends lost 8 bases and 5 bases, in that order; junction bases with no gene match: 12. In nucleotides, the CDR3 is TGTGCCAGCGGGGGGGGAAGACTAGCAAACAATGAGCAGTTCTTC. Translation: CASGGGRLANNEQFF.

The chain combines TRBV7-3 with TRBJ2-3; possible D gene TRBD1, 5 bases. Trimming removed 5 bases from V and 5 bases from J, with 5 bases in between. CDR1 and CDR2 from the germline V gene are SGHTA and FQGTGA. There are 11 residues in the CDR3. CDR3 DNA: TGTGCCAGCAGCCAGGGAGATACGCAGTATTTT. This translates into CASSQGDTQYF.

This clonotype was observed a handful of times. The rearrangement joins TRBV18 to TRBJ1-2; perhaps TRBD1 as D (6 bases). Per the germline V gene, CDR1 is KGHSH and CDR2 is LQKENI. The CDR3 is made up of 17 amino acids. Deletions cut 3 bases from V and 2 bases from J, with 19 bases between. CDR3 protein: CASSPVRGEYRNYGYTF. CDR3 sequence (DNA): TGTGCCAGCTCACCCGTGAGGGGGGAGTATAGGAACTATGGCTACACCTTC.

J is TRBJ1-2 and V is TRBV5-6, with no clear D. The CDR3 has 13 amino acids. CDR1 and CDR2 (germline): SGHDT, YYEEEE. V was shortened by 3 bases and J by 5 bases, with 11 bases between the two germline ends. CDR3 region: CASSSRLGYGYTF. The CDR3 coding sequence is TGTGCCAGCAGCTCTCGCCTCGGTTATGGCTACACCTTC. Based on the CDR3 plus reference TRBV5-6 and TRBJ1-2, the full variable domain is DAGVTQSPTHLIKTRGQQVTLRCSPKSGHDTVSWYQQALGQGPQFIFQYYEEEERQRGNFPDRFSGHQFPNYSSELNVNALLLGDSALYLCASSSRLGYGYTFGSGTRLTVV.

For the CDR3, the DNA is TGTGCCAGCAGCCCCGCCATCCCTAACTTGAAGAACAACACTGAAGCTTTCTTT. Encoded protein: CASSPAIPNLKNNTEAFF. The chain is built from TRBV7-9 and TRBJ1-1; D remains unclear. Between the trimmed V and J ends, which lost 5 bases and 2 bases, there was a span of 24 bases. Germline assignment: CDR1 SEHNR and CDR2 FQNEAQ (reference sequence). The CDR3 runs to 18 residues.

This clonotype was observed a few times. CDR3 in DNA: TGTGCCAGCAGCACTTGGACTAGCGGGAGCCATACGCAGTATTTT. Translating gives CASSTWTSGSHTQYF. The chain combines TRBV21-1 with TRBJ2-3; the tabulated D call, TRBD2, remains unverified against the DNA. TRBV21-1 is marked as a pseudogene. CDR3 length: 15 residues.

The V call is TRBV18, the J call TRBJ1-5, with 9 bases aligning to TRBD1. CDR1 and CDR2 from the germline V gene are KGHSH and LQKENI. Trimming cost V 6 bases and J 7 bases; bases outside gene matches: 4. The CDR3 is 13 residues long. The CDR3 DNA is TGTGCCAGCTCCCGGACAGGGGAGCAGCCCCAGCATTTT. Amino acid sequence: CASSRTGEQPQHF.

The V call is TRBV28, the J call TRBJ2-3; D is ambiguous. The germline V and J ends were trimmed by 3 bases and 5 bases, with 18 bases remaining between them. This CDR3 spans 16 amino acids. CDR1 MDHEN and CDR2 SYDVKM come from the germline V gene. CDR3: CASSFGVRKLGDTQYF. The CDR3, as DNA: TGTGCCAGCAGTTTTGGAGTCCGTAAGTTAGGAGATACGCAGTATTTT. The entire variable domain, with the rest obtained from reference TRBV28 and TRBJ2-3, is as follows: DVKVTQSSRYLVKRTGEKVFLECVQDMDHENMFWYRQDPGLGLRLIYFSYDVKMKEKGDIPEGYSVSREKKERFSLILESASTNQTSMYLCASSFGVRKLGDTQYFGPGTRLTVL.

In this sample, this clonotype turned up a few times. The chain joins TRBV5-1 to TRBJ2-1; D is ambiguous. V was pared by 1 base and J by 7 bases, with 9 bases between. The germline V gene encodes CDR1 SGHRS and CDR2 YFSETQ. The CDR3 extends over 13 amino acids. CDR3 sequence reads: CASSLYTFNEQFF. DNA of the CDR3: TGCGCCAGCAGCTTGTACACCTTTAATGAGCAGTTCTTC.

This clonotype appeared a few times. The chain links TRBV18 to TRBJ2-1, with 8 bases that match TRBD2. V lost 3 bases and J lost 0; bases outside the gene matches: 1. Germline CDR1 is KGHSH and CDR2 is LQKENI. The CDR3 runs to 15 residues. The CDR3 sequence is CASSPRGGSYNEQFF. The CDR3 nucleotides read TGTGCCAGCTCACCCCGGGGGGGCTCCTACAATGAGCAGTTCTTC.

There are a few counts of this clonotype. This chain connects TRBV10-3 to TRBJ1-1; the D is unclear. Trimming left V 2 bases short and J 0 bases short, with 4 bases between. The CDR3 is 13 residues long. Germline V gene sequence: CDR1 ENHRY, CDR2 SYGVKD. CDR3 nucleotides: TGTGCCATCAGTGAGCCCATGAACACTGAAGCTTTCTTT. Protein: CAISEPMNTEAFF.

This clonotype turned up a few times. The DNA of the CDR3 is TGTGCCAGCAGCTTGTTGCACAGCATGAACACTGAAGCTTTCTTT. Translation gives CASSLLHSMNTEAFF. This chain joins TRBV5-6 and TRBJ1-1; D remains unclear. This CDR3 region has 15 residues. Germline V gene data show CDR1 as SGHDT and CDR2 as YYEEEE. V lost 1 base and J lost 0, with 10 bases in between.

This chain links TRBV2 with TRBJ2-5, with 7 bases that match TRBD1. Germline V gene data show CDR1 as SNHLY and CDR2 as FYNNEI. The CDR3 has 15 amino acids. The V and J ends lost 8 bases and 1 base, in that order; junction bases with no gene match: 10. This chain's CDR3 is CASSRDRDSQETQYF. For the CDR3, the DNA is TGTGCCAGCTCACGAGACCGGGACAGCCAAGAGACCCAGTACTTC.

The chain employs TRBV20-1 and TRBJ2-1, with D hard to call. Germline V gene sequence: CDR1 DFQATT, CDR2 SNEGSKA (reference sequence). V was clipped by 0 bases and J by 4 bases, with 13 bases between them. The CDR3 totals 15 residues. The CDR3 reads CSARDEKRKYNEQFF. The CDR3 nucleotides read TGCAGTGCTAGAGATGAGAAGCGAAAATACAATGAGCAGTTCTTC.

The chain links TRBV5-1 to TRBJ1-3; D perhaps matches TRBD1 (5 bases). CDR1 is SGHRS and CDR2 is YFSETQ in the germline V gene. V was cut by 4 bases and J by 8 bases, with 19 bases left in between. The CDR3 contains 15 residues. The CDR3 sequence is CASSMTDYPPDTIYF. The CDR3 DNA reads TGCGCCAGCAGCATGACAGATTATCCTCCTGACACCATATATTTT.